Below, 24 T cell receptor beta chains from the same sample are listed, as sequenced in a study of T cells in Graves' hyperthyroidism and ophthalmopathy (dated by TCRdb to the late 2010s). Receptor libraries were prepared by multiplex PCR. Data came from an Illumina HiSeq 2000. The TCR beta CDR3 regions were amplified from RNA transcripts. The first round of RT-PCR for the TCR CDR3 was performed with the HTBI primer set and the Qiagen OneStep RT-PCR kit. The public reads were run again by TCRdb, first through fastp at Q25 and then through MiXCR, and only productive beta chains were kept. Rows matching on CDR3 protein sequence are summarized as one entry with the most common DNA and genes. This sample has 250,000 to 300,000 distinct CDR3 sequences in its table, and about 15% of those were observed once. The ten largest account for roughly 30% of the sample. Sequencing was done on a sample of blood. The source is a woman aged 45-60 years with Graves' hyperthyroidism that later progressed to Graves' ophthalmopathy.

There are many counts of this clonotype. J is TRBJ2-4 and V is TRBV20-1, with TRBD2 matching 7 bases. The CDR3 loop spans 13 amino acids. Germline V gives CDR1 DFQATT, CDR2 SNEGSKA (reference sequence). With V trimmed by 3 bases and J by 7 bases, 6 bases remained unmatched. DNA of the CDR3: TGCAGTGCTAGCGGCGCGGGAGACAACATTCAGTACTTC. Encoded protein: CSASGAGDNIQYF.

This clonotype has at least ten counts. V is TRBV28 and J is TRBJ1-1, with D perhaps matching TRBD1 (6 bases). Germline CDR1 MDHEN, CDR2 SYDVKM. The CDR3 length is 12 residues. Trimming took 7 bases from V and 4 from J, leaving 10 bases between them. Here the CDR3 reads CASIATGTEAFF. CDR3 nucleotide sequence: TGTGCCAGCATCGCGACAGGCACTGAAGCTTTCTTT. Supplemented by reference TRBV28 and TRBJ1-1, the full variable domain reads DVKVTQSSRYLVKRTGEKVFLECVQDMDHENMFWYRQDPGLGLRLIYFSYDVKMKEKGDIPEGYSVSREKKERFSLILESASTNQTSMYLCASIATGTEAFFGQGTRLTVV.

This clonotype was detected many times. V is TRBV15 and J is TRBJ1-4; tentative D call: TRBD1 (5 bases). Germline CDR1 is LNHNV and CDR2 is YYDKDF (reference sequence). V shed 0 bases and J shed 0 bases, with 14 bases lying between them. There are 18 residues in the CDR3. The CDR3 loop reads CATSRDWGRATTNEKLFF. The CDR3 DNA follows: TGTGCCACCAGCAGAGATTGGGGCAGAGCAACAACTAATGAAAAACTGTTTTTT.

The sample holds many counts of this clonotype. Here the CDR3 DNA reads TGTGCCAGCAGCCAGACACAAATGACCGAGCAGTTCTTC. Its translation: CASSQTQMTEQFF. The chain recombines TRBV3-1 with TRBJ2-1; D not certain. V gave up 3 bases and J gave up 10 bases, with 13 bases separating them. The CDR3 extends over 13 amino acids. The V gene's germline CDR1 is LGHDT and CDR2 YNNKEL (reference sequence).

In regard to this clonotype: A read error is possible here, since a much larger clone lies one base away. The chain is built from TRBV6-1 and TRBJ1-2, with D unresolved. The germline V and J ends were trimmed by 3 bases and 4 bases, with 12 bases remaining between them. CDR3 length: 14 residues. Germline V gene data show CDR1 as MNHNS and CDR2 as SASEGT. The CDR3 region is CASSESPGVYGYTF. The DNA of the CDR3 is TGTGCCAGCAGTGAGTCACCCGGAGTCTATGGCTACACCTTC.

Many counts were recorded for this clonotype. The rearrangement links TRBV20-1 to TRBJ2-1; the match to TRBD1 covers 8 bases. CDR3 size: 14 residues. Germline lookup yields CDR1 DFQATT and CDR2 SNEGSKA (reference sequence). V lost 1 base and J lost 7; bases outside the gene matches: 6. The CDR3 nucleotides are TGCAGTGCTAGAGTATGGGACAGGCGTAATGAGCAGTTCTTC. It yields the protein CSARVWDRRNEQFF.

This clonotype was picked up one time. In nucleotides, the CDR3 is TGTGCCAGCAGTTTAAGTACTGGTAATTCACCCCTCCACTTT. It translates to CASSLSTGNSPLHF. This chain connects TRBV12-3 or TRBV12-4 to TRBJ1-6; no reliable D call. V lost 2 bases and J lost 6, with 8 bases in between. This CDR3 is 14 amino acids long.

Ten or more counts support this clonotype. This chain connects TRBV28 to TRBJ2-5; perhaps D is TRBD1 or TRBD2 (5 bases each). Trimming cost V 6 bases and J 5 bases, with 13 bases left between them. The CDR3 length is 13 residues. CDR1 MDHEN and CDR2 SYDVKM come from the germline V gene. The CDR3 loop reads CASSRGLWETQYF. The CDR3 DNA sequence: TGTGCCAGCAGCCGGGGCCTTTGGGAGACCCAGTACTTC.

This clonotype was seen a handful of times. The rearrangement uses TRBV5-4 and TRBJ2-1; unclear D gene. V lost 4 bases and J 0 bases, leaving 14 bases between the germline ends. This CDR3 contains 16 residues. CDR1 and CDR2 from the germline V gene are SGHNT and YYREEE (reference sequence). CDR3 DNA sequence: TGTGCCAGCAGCCCGGTACGATGGGGCTCCTACAATGAGCAGTTCTTC. This translates into CASSPVRWGSYNEQFF. The whole variable domain, filled in from reference TRBV5-4 and TRBJ2-1, reads ETGVTQSPTHLIKTRGQQVTLRCSSQSGHNTVSWYQQALGQGPQFIFQYYREEENGRGNFPPRFSGLQFPNYSSELNVNALELDDSALYLCASSPVRWGSYNEQFFGPGTRLTVL.

This clonotype was recorded at least ten times. The chain recombines TRBV28 with TRBJ2-5, with D perhaps matching TRBD2 (5 bases). The CDR3 is 12 amino acids. Germline V gene sequence: CDR1 MDHEN, CDR2 SYDVKM. Trimming pared 2 bases from V and 9 bases from J, leaving 10 bases between. This chain's CDR3 is CASSLLRGPQYF. Here the CDR3 DNA reads TGTGCCAGCAGTTTACTACGCGGGCCCCAGTACTTC. Complete variable domain (other parts from reference TRBV28 and TRBJ2-5): DVKVTQSSRYLVKRTGEKVFLECVQDMDHENMFWYRQDPGLGLRLIYFSYDVKMKEKGDIPEGYSVSREKKERFSLILESASTNQTSMYLCASSLLRGPQYFGPGTRLLVL.

This clonotype was counted ten times or more. The rearrangement joins TRBV5-1 to TRBJ1-1; 8 bases are a match to TRBD1. V trimming: 0 bases; J trimming: 0 bases; junction bases outside the gene matches: 10. CDR3 size: 18 residues. Germline CDR1 reads SGHRS; CDR2 reads YFSETQ. Here the CDR3 reads CASSLEAGGWGMNTEAFF. The CDR3 DNA is TGCGCCAGCAGCTTGGAGGCAGGGGGCTGGGGTATGAACACTGAAGCTTTCTTT. The full variable domain, in which reference TRBV5-1 and TRBJ1-1 provide the parts outside the CDR3, is KAGVTQTPRYLIKTRGQQVTLSCSPISGHRSVSWYQQTPGQGLQFLFEYFSETQRNKGNFPGRFSGRQFSNSRSEMNVSTLELGDSALYLCASSLEAGGWGMNTEAFFGQGTRLTVV.

This clonotype was counted many times. The J gene is TRBJ2-3, the V gene TRBV10-3; D is unresolved. V lost 6 bases, J lost 2 bases, and 9 bases lay in between. Germline loops: CDR1 ENHRY, CDR2 SYGVKD. The CDR3 loop spans 13 amino acids. CDR3 nucleotides: TGTGCCATCAGCCTCCTGTCCACAGATACGCAGTATTTT. Translated: CAISLLSTDTQYF.

The V and J genes are TRBV20-1 and TRBJ1-5; possible D gene TRBD1, 5 bases. V shed 5 bases and J shed 3 bases, with 11 bases lying between them. The CDR3 is 13 residues long. Per the germline V gene, CDR1 is DFQATT and CDR2 is SNEGSKA (reference sequence). The CDR3 DNA follows: TGCAGTGCTCCCGACGGACACAATCAGCCCCAGCATTTT. This codes for CSAPDGHNQPQHF.

The V call is TRBV7-9, the J call TRBJ1-1; 7 bases agree with TRBD1. This CDR3 region has 15 residues. V shed 8 bases, J shed 9 bases, and the junction held 18 bases outside the gene matches. Germline loops: CDR1 SEHNR, CDR2 FQNEAQ (reference sequence). This CDR3 is CASVYGGGQRIKAFF. The CDR3, as DNA: TGTGCCAGCGTCTATGGGGGGGGACAGCGAATCAAAGCTTTCTTT.

The J gene is TRBJ2-7, the V gene TRBV20-1; weak D call: TRBD1 (6 bases). Germline V lookup: CDR1 DFQATT, CDR2 SNEGSKA (reference sequence). The V end lost 3 bases, the J end lost 4 bases, and 16 bases lay between the germline ends. CDR3 length equals 14 residues. DNA of the CDR3: TGCAGTGCTAGGCACACAGGGTTGGGGTACGAGCAGTACTTC. This codes for CSARHTGLGYEQYF.

This clonotype was recorded many times. This chain uses TRBV6-5 with TRBJ2-5, with 7 positions matching TRBD1. Germline CDR1 is MNHEY and CDR2 is SVGAGI. The CDR3 runs 15 residues. V lost 0 bases and J lost 1; bases outside the gene matches: 2. The CDR3 DNA sequence: TGTGCCAGCAGTTACTCGGGGACAGTCCAAGAGACCCAGTACTTC. Translation gives CASSYSGTVQETQYF.

This clonotype was counted many times. This chain links TRBV7-9 with TRBJ2-4; 7 positions match TRBD1. This CDR3 is 15 amino acids long. J gave up 7 bases and V 1 base, and 7 bases lay outside the gene matches. Germline CDR1 SEHNR, CDR2 FQNEAQ (reference sequence). The DNA of the CDR3 is TGTGCCAGCAGCTTAGAAGGGGGCTATAGGAACATTCAGTACTTC. This gives the protein CASSLEGGYRNIQYF.

This clonotype was seen at least ten times. The V and J genes are TRBV13 and TRBJ2-1; TRBD1 or TRBD2 may be the D gene (10 bases each). The CDR3 length is 18 residues. Germline V lookup: CDR1 PRHDT, CDR2 FYEKMQ (reference sequence). With 5 bases removed from V and 4 bases from J, the gap between germline ends came to 24 bases. Here the CDR3 DNA reads TGTGCCAGCAGCGACCGGGACAGGGGACTAGCGACATACAATGAGCAGTTCTTC. Protein: CASSDRDRGLATYNEQFF.

This clonotype was recorded at least ten times. The CDR3 coding sequence is TGTGCCAGCAGCCCAATTTTTGACAGGGTCCGAGATACGCAGTATTTT. Its protein is CASSPIFDRVRDTQYF. The rearrangement links TRBV9 to TRBJ2-3; TRBD1 matches 7 bases. The CDR3 length is 16 residues. The V gene's germline CDR1 is SGDLS and CDR2 YYNGEE. Trimming cost V 4 bases and J 5 bases; bases outside gene matches: 13.

The chain recombines TRBV12-3 or TRBV12-4 with TRBJ2-1, with D perhaps assigned TRBD1 or TRBD2 (5 bases each). The CDR3 consists of 11 residues. V gave up 7 bases and J gave up 12 bases, with 13 bases separating them. CDR3 bases: TGTGCCAGCAACCTGGGGGATGGGCAGTTCTTC. Translating it yields CASNLGDGQFF.

This clonotype was recorded many times. This sequence joins TRBV28 and TRBJ2-1; D is unresolved. This CDR3 contains 13 residues. The germline V gene has CDR1 MDHEN and CDR2 SYDVKM. V lost 3 bases and J lost 5, with 8 bases in between. CDR3 residues: CASSLFTHNEQFF. In DNA, the CDR3 is TGTGCCAGCAGTTTGTTCACCCACAATGAGCAGTTCTTC.

This clonotype was observed a handful of times. The V and J genes are TRBV11-2 and TRBJ1-6; D unresolved. CDR3 size: 13 residues. The germline V and J ends were trimmed by 3 bases and 9 bases, with 9 bases remaining between them. Germline CDR1 SGHAT, CDR2 FQNNGV. The CDR3 spells CASSLEVVSPLHF. CDR3 DNA: TGTGCCAGCAGCTTGGAGGTGGTTTCACCCCTCCACTTT.

This clonotype occurred a few times. The CDR3 is CASSMGGVRAEAFF. The CDR3, as DNA: TGTGCCAGTAGTATGGGAGGGGTTCGGGCTGAAGCTTTCTTT. The gene calls are TRBV19 and TRBJ1-1, with D perhaps matching TRBD1 (5 bases). CDR3 length: 14 amino acids. Germline CDR1 and CDR2: LNHDA and SQIVND (reference sequence). V was shortened by 3 bases and J by 6 bases, with 14 bases between the two germline ends.

This clonotype was picked up a small number of times. CDR3 protein: CSAPITRPSANNEQFF. CDR3 coding DNA: TGCAGTGCCCCGATAACCCGTCCTAGCGCGAACAATGAGCAGTTCTTC. The V call is TRBV20-1, the J call TRBJ2-1; possible D gene TRBD2, 6 bases. Germline V lookup: CDR1 DFQATT, CDR2 SNEGSKA (reference sequence). V was clipped by 6 bases and J by 5 bases, with 23 bases between them. This CDR3 has 16 residues.